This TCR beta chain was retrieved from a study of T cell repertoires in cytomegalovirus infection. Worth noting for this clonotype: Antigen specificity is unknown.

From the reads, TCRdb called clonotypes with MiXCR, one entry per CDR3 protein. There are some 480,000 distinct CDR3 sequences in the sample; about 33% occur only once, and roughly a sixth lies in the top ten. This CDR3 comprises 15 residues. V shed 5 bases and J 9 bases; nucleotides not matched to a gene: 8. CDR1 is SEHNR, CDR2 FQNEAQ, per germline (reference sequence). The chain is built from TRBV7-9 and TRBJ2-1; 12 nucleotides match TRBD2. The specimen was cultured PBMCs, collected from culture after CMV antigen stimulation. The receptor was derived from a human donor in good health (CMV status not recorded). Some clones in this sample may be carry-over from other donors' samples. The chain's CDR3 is CASSPLAGGVGEQFF. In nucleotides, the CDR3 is TGTGCCAGCAGCCCCCTAGCGGGAGGGGTAGGTGAGCAGTTCTTC.